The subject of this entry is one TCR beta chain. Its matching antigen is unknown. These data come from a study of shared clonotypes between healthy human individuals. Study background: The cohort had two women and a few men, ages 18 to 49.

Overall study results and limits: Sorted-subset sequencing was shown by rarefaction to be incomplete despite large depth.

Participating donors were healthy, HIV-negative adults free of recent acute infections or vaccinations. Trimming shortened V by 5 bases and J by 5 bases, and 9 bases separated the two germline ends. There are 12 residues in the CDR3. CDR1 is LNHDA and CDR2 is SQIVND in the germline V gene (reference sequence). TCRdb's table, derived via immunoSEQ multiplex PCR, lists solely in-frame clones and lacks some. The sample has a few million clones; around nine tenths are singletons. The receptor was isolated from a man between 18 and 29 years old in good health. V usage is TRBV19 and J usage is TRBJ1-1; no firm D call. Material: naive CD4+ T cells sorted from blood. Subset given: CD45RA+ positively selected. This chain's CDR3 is CASSFERTEAFF. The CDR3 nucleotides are TGTGCCAGTAGTTTCGAGAGGACTGAAGCTTTCTTT. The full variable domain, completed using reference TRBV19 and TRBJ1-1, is DGGITQSPKYLFRKEGQNVTLSCEQNLNHDAMYWYRQDPGQGLRLIYYSQIVNDFQKGDIAEGYSVSREKKESFPLTVTSAQKNPTAFYLCASSFERTEAFFGQGTRLTVV.